This T cell receptor (beta chain) comes out of a study of T-cell reconstitution after alpha-beta-depleted transplantation in children. This clonotype was detected ten times or more. Unique molecular identifiers featured in how the TCRbeta library was prepared. TCRdb recomputed calls from the PCR reads with MiXCR, one row per CDR3 protein. The repertoire holds more than 400,000 distinct CDR3 sequences, with 11% as singletons. This clonotype was obtained from a female patient aged 2-15 years who had a stem cell transplant for aplastic anemia, so the T cells may come from the graft donor. The source material was PBMCs, mostly from graft donor cells, sampled 180 days after TCRalphabeta/CD19-depleted stem cell transplant.

As DNA, the CDR3 is TGTGCCAGCAGAATCGGGACACCTAATCAGCCCCAGCATTTT. Translating gives CASRIGTPNQPQHF. The chain links TRBV12-3 or TRBV12-4 to TRBJ1-5, with TRBD1 as a possible D gene (6 bases). V was pared by 6 bases and J by 4 bases, with 13 bases between. The CDR3 loop spans 14 amino acids.